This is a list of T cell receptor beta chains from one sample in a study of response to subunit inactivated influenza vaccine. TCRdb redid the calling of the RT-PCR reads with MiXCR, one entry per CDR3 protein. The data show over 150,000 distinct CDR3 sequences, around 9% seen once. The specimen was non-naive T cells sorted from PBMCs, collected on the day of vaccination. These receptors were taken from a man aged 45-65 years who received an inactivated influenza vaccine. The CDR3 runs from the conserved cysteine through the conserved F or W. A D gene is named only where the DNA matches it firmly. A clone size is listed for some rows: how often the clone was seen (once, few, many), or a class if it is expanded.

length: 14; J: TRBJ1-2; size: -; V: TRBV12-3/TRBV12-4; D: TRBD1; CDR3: CASSPPGRGDGYTF; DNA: TGTGCCAGCAGCCCCCCCGGCAGGGGGGATGGCTACACCTTC
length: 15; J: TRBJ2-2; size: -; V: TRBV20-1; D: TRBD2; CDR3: CSASSGGSGTGELFF; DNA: TGCAGTGCTAGTTCGGGGGGATCGGGCACCGGGGAGCTGTTTTTT
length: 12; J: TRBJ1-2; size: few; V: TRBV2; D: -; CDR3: CASRVLFRGYTF; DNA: TGTGCCAGCAGGGTATTATTTCGAGGCTACACCTTC
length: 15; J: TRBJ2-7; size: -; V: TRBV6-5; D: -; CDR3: CASSYSTRLRNEQYF; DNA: TGTGCCAGCAGTTACTCGACCAGACTCCGCAACGAGCAGTACTTC
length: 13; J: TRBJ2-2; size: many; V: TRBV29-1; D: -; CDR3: CSVEQANTGELFF; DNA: TGCAGCGTTGAGCAGGCAAACACCGGGGAGCTGTTTTTT
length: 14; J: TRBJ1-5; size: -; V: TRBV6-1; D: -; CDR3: CASRRGGLSQPQHF; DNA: TGTGCCAGCAGGAGGGGGGGGCTTAGTCAGCCCCAGCATTTT
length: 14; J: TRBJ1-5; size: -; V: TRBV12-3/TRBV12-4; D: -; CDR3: CASSFRTGSGPQHF; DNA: TGTGCCAGCAGTTTCCGGACGGGGAGCGGGCCCCAGCATTTT
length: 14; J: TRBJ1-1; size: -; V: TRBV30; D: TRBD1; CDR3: CAWRGTGTATEAFF; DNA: TGTGCCTGGAGGGGGACCGGGACAGCCACTGAAGCTTTCTTT
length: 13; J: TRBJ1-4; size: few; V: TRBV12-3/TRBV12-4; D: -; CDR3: CASSATYNEKLFF; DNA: TGTGCCAGCAGCGCAACTTATAATGAAAAACTGTTTTTT
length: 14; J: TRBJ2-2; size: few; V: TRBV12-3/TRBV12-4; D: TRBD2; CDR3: CASRPRGGTGELFF; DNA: TGTGCCAGCAGGCCCCGGGGGGGCACCGGGGAGCTGTTTTTT
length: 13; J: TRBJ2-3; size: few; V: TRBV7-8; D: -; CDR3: CASSLASRDTQYF; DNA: TGTGCCAGCAGCTTAGCTAGCAGAGATACGCAGTATTTT
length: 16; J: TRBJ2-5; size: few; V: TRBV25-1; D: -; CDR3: CASSESGGGGQETQYF; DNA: TGTGCCAGCAGTGAATCCGGAGGAGGAGGCCAAGAGACCCAGTACTTC
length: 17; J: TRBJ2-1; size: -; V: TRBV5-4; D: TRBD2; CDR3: CASSLASGASSYNEQFF; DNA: TGTGCCAGCAGCTTGGCTAGCGGGGCCAGCTCCTACAATGAGCAGTTCTTC
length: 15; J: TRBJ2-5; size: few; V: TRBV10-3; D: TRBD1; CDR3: CAISPGTGTQETQYF; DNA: TGTGCCATCAGTCCCGGGACAGGGACCCAAGAGACCCAGTACTTC
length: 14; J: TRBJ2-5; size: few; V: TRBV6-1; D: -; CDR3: CASSWGPVGETQYF; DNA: TGTGCCAGCAGCTGGGGGCCCGTAGGGGAGACCCAGTACTTC